Listed here are 17 T cell receptor beta chains from one sample, sequenced in a study of control samples from healthy donors and cancer patients. Here immunoSEQ multiplex PCR was the method, and the copy in TCRdb shows in-frame clones only, minus some. The profile shows about 160,000 clones, about 90% of them singletons. The sample consisted of blood. These receptors all come from a man between 25 and 39 years old in good health.

This chain connects TRBV27 to TRBJ2-5; 9 positions match TRBD2. Germline V lookup: CDR1 MNHEY, CDR2 SMNVEV (reference sequence). With V trimmed by 5 bases and J by 7 bases, 11 bases remained unmatched. CDR3 length: 15 amino acids. The CDR3 region has the DNA TGTGCCAGCAGTCCCCGGGAGGCTAGCGGGGTGACCCAGTACTTC. Translating gives CASSPREASGVTQYF.

V and J are TRBV30 and TRBJ1-5; D might be TRBD1 (6 bases). CDR1 and CDR2 (germline): GTSNPN, SVGIG (reference sequence). The CDR3 runs 15 residues. V was cut by 3 bases and J by 1 base, with 13 bases left in between. CDR3 loop: CAWSGTGPSNQPQHF. In DNA, the CDR3 is TGTGCCTGGAGCGGAACAGGGCCAAGCAATCAGCCCCAGCATTTT.

This chain uses TRBV7-3 with TRBJ2-1; no firm D call. Deletions cut 4 bases from V and 6 bases from J, with 10 bases between. The germline gives CDR1 SGHTA, CDR2 FQGTGA. The CDR3 has 13 amino acids. CDR3 nucleotides: TGTGCCAGCAGCTCTAGAGTTGGCAATGAGCAGTTCTTC. Translated, it gives CASSSRVGNEQFF.

V usage is TRBV4-1 and J usage is TRBJ2-7, with 11 nucleotides matching TRBD2. CDR1 and CDR2 (germline): MGHRA, YSYEKL. V trimming: 4 bases; J trimming: 2 bases; junction bases outside the gene matches: 7. The CDR3 loop spans 16 amino acids. Written as DNA, the CDR3 is TGCGCCAGCAGCCGCCCTAGCGGGGGGTCAACCTACGAGCAGTACTTC. This sequence encodes CASSRPSGGSTYEQYF.

This clone was detected once. The chain joins TRBV11-1 to TRBJ1-5, with D hard to call. CDR1 SGHAT and CDR2 FQDESV come from the germline V gene (reference sequence). V lost 2 bases to trimming and J lost 3 bases, with 5 bases between them. The CDR3 is made up of 13 amino acids. In DNA form, the CDR3 reads TGTGCCAGCAGCTTATCAGACAATCAGCCCCAGCATTTT. Its translation is CASSLSDNQPQHF.

This chain links TRBV9 with TRBJ2-7; weak D call: TRBD2 (7 bases). CDR3 length equals 16 residues. In germline, CDR1 is SGDLS, CDR2 YYNGEE. The V end lost 0 bases, the J end lost 2 bases, and 15 bases lay between the germline ends. CDR3 protein: CASSVASGGGPYEQYF. CDR3 nucleotides: TGTGCCAGCAGCGTAGCTTCGGGCGGGGGCCCCTACGAGCAGTACTTC.

This clone was seen a single time. This chain connects TRBV19 to TRBJ2-6, with 7 bases identical to TRBD1. CDR3 length equals 17 residues. The V gene's germline CDR1 is LNHDA and CDR2 SQIVND (reference sequence). The V segment lost 1 base and the J segment 1 base; nucleotides outside the gene matches: 4. CDR3 coding DNA: TGTGCCAGTAGTATAGGACAGGGCTTATCTGGGGCCAACGTCCTGACTTTC. This codes for CASSIGQGLSGANVLTF.

The chain couples TRBV4-2 to TRBJ2-1; TRBD2 matches 10 bases. This CDR3 contains 16 residues. V was clipped by 2 bases and J by 8 bases; unmatched bases: 9. Germline CDR1 reads LGHNA; CDR2 reads YNFKEQ. The chain's CDR3 is CASSQLLIAGGDEQFF. For the CDR3, the DNA is TGTGCCAGCAGCCAACTGTTAATAGCGGGAGGTGATGAGCAGTTCTTC.

The chain joins TRBV5-6 to TRBJ2-3; possible D gene TRBD2, 5 bases. Germline V gene data show CDR1 as SGHDT and CDR2 as YYEEEE. This CDR3 contains 13 residues. V lost 4 bases, J lost 4 bases, and 10 bases lay in between. The CDR3 sequence is CASSRLGADTQYF. Written as DNA, the CDR3 is TGTGCCAGCAGCCGTCTCGGGGCAGATACGCAGTATTTT.

The rearrangement links TRBV9 to TRBJ1-2; D remains unclear. V was trimmed by 4 bases and J by 7 bases, leaving 23 bases between them. CDR1 is SGDLS, CDR2 YYNGEE, per germline. This CDR3 comprises 16 residues. This CDR3 reads CASSPNPQSAGGGYTF. The CDR3 DNA sequence: TGTGCCAGCAGCCCCAACCCCCAGTCGGCGGGAGGTGGCTACACCTTC.

This rearrangement joins TRBV10-3 to TRBJ2-3, with 8 positions matching TRBD1. The CDR3 is 16 residues long. Germline-derived CDR1 and CDR2 are ENHRY and SYGVKD. The V segment lost 7 bases and the J segment 6 bases; nucleotides outside the gene matches: 15. Written as DNA, the CDR3 is TGTGCCATCAACCGCGGACAGGGTGGGACAAGCGATACGCAGTATTTT. Protein sequence: CAINRGQGGTSDTQYF.

This clone came up a few times. This CDR3 reads CSALTTGSYEQYF. The CDR3 bases are TGCAGCGCCCTAACGACAGGGTCCTACGAGCAGTACTTC. The chain combines TRBV29-1 with TRBJ2-7, with 7 bases fitting TRBD1. CDR1 is SQVTM, CDR2 ANQGSEA, per germline. Trimming at V came to 7 bases and at J to 1 base, leaving 7 bases not matched to a gene. The CDR3 contains 13 residues.

The J gene is TRBJ2-5, the V gene TRBV11-3; maybe TRBD2 (5 bases). Germline CDR1 reads SGHNT; CDR2 reads YENEEA. The CDR3 loop spans 13 amino acids. V lost 5 bases to trimming and J lost 2 bases, with 9 bases between them. CDR3 loop: CASSRGLQETQYF. Here the CDR3 DNA reads TGTGCCAGCAGCCGAGGGTTACAAGAGACCCAGTACTTC.

The gene calls are TRBV5-1 and TRBJ2-7; tentative D call: TRBD2 (5 bases). V was pared by 1 base and J by 5 bases, with 10 bases between. This CDR3 region has 13 residues. CDR1 is SGHRS, CDR2 YFSETQ, per germline. The CDR3 DNA reads TGCGCCAGCAGCTTGCGCGGGCAACACGAGCAGTACTTC. Amino acids: CASSLRGQHEQYF. Variable domain in full (rest from reference TRBV5-1 and TRBJ2-7): KAGVTQTPRYLIKTRGQQVTLSCSPISGHRSVSWYQQTPGQGLQFLFEYFSETQRNKGNFPGRFSGRQFSNSRSEMNVSTLELGDSALYLCASSLRGQHEQYFGPGTRLTVT.

There are a few counts of this clone. V is TRBV19 and J is TRBJ2-7; tentatively, D is TRBD2 (6 bases). Looked up from germline, CDR1 is LNHDA and CDR2 is SQIVND (reference sequence). The CDR3 totals 18 residues. V lost 3 bases and J lost 6, with 27 bases in between. This chain's CDR3 is CASSIGGPTSRWGSEQYF. The CDR3 region has the DNA TGTGCCAGTAGTATTGGTGGACCAACTAGCCGTTGGGGGTCCGAGCAGTACTTC.

J is TRBJ1-1 and V is TRBV3-1 (or the pseudogene TRBV3-2); no clear D. Per the germline V gene, CDR1 is LGHDT and CDR2 is YNNKEL (reference sequence). The V end lost 3 bases, the J end lost 11 bases, and 13 bases lay between the germline ends. This CDR3 has 12 amino acids. In DNA form, the CDR3 reads TGTGCCAGCAGCCAGGGGAGCGGTTGGGCTTTCTTT. Residues: CASSQGSGWAFF.

The CDR3 DNA is TGTGCCAGCAGCGGACAGGGAGCAAACACCATATATTTT. It encodes CASSGQGANTIYF. This chain links TRBV3-1 (or the pseudogene TRBV3-2) with TRBJ1-3, with 8 positions matching TRBD1. There are 13 residues in the CDR3. The V gene's germline CDR1 is LGHDT and CDR2 YNNKEL (reference sequence). The V segment lost 5 bases and the J segment 6 bases; nucleotides outside the gene matches: 3.